This is a list of T cell receptor beta chains from one sample in a study of shared clonotypes between healthy human individuals. The repertoire was sequenced with immunoSEQ multiplex PCR; TCRdb's copy has only in-frame clones and lacks some. The sample carries approximately 1.4 million clones, 95% to 99% recorded once. Sequencing input: naive CD4+ T cells sorted from blood. These receptors all come from a man aged 25-40 years in good health. CDR3s include the opening cysteine and the closing phenylalanine or tryptophan. The D gene is left open where the match is weak. Only part of the rows carry a size: once, few, many, or a class if the clone is expanded.

D gene	clone size	V gene	J gene	CDR3 DNA	CDR3 protein
TRBD2	.	TRBV5-1	TRBJ2-3	TGCGCCAGCAGCCGACTAGCGGGGGGATCAGCTAGCACAGATACGCAGTATTTT	CASSRLAGGSASTDTQYF
.	.	TRBV5-1	TRBJ2-5	TGCGCCAGCAGCTTGGATAGATGGGAGACCCAGTACTTC	CASSLDRWETQYF
.	.	TRBV6-5	TRBJ2-5	TGTGCCAGCAGTTACCGGGGGCTGCGGGAGACCCAGTACTTC	CASSYRGLRETQYF
.	.	TRBV7-9	TRBJ2-1	TGTGCCAGCAGCTTACGGGCAGGGAACTACAATGAGCAGTTCTTC	CASSLRAGNYNEQFF
TRBD2	.	TRBV5-1	TRBJ2-7	TGCGCCAGCAGCTTGGCGGGAACTAGCGGGAGAATCGTACCAAATCACGAGCAGTACTTC	CASSLAGTSGRIVPNHEQYF
.	.	TRBV18	TRBJ1-1	TGTGCCAGCTCCCTCAAGGGGTCCCCGAACACTGAAGCTTTCTTT	CASSLKGSPNTEAFF
TRBD2	.	TRBV5-1	TRBJ2-2	TGCGCCAGCAGCTTGCGGGAGGGAAACACCGGGGAGCTGTTTTTT	CASSLREGNTGELFF
TRBD1	.	TRBV9	TRBJ1-2	TGTGCCAGCAGCGTCCACGGGACAGCTAACTATGGCTACACCTTC	CASSVHGTANYGYTF
.	.	TRBV5-1	TRBJ2-2	TGCGCCAGCAGCTTGGACGTTCCCGGGGAGCTGTTTTTT	CASSLDVPGELFF
TRBD2	once	TRBV7-9	TRBJ2-3	TGTGCCAGCAGCACGACTAGCGGGAGGGTAGGAGATACGCAGTATTTT	CASSTTSGRVGDTQYF
.	.	TRBV5-6	TRBJ1-2	TGTGCCAGCAGCTTGAACAGCCACACACTTAACTATGGCTACACCTTC	CASSLNSHTLNYGYTF
.	.	TRBV5-1	TRBJ1-2	TGCGCCAGCAGCGAGGGAGTTAACTATGGCTACACCTTC	CASSEGVNYGYTF
TRBD1	.	TRBV5-1	TRBJ2-2	TGCGCCAGCAGCTTTAAGGGACAGGACACCGGGGAGCTGTTTTTT	CASSFKGQDTGELFF
.	.	TRBV5-4	TRBJ1-1	TGTGCCAGCAGCTTTTTGAAGAACACTGAAGCTTTCTTT	CASSFLKNTEAFF
.	.	TRBV5-1	TRBJ2-5	TGCGCCAGCAGCCCCAGCAGGTCCCAAGAGACCCAGTACTTC	CASSPSRSQETQYF
.	.	TRBV2	TRBJ1-5	TGTGCCAGCAGAAGGGACAGCAATCAGCCCCAGCATTTT	CASRRDSNQPQHF
.	.	TRBV11-3	TRBJ2-2	TGTGCCAGCAGCTTAGTTGGCTGGGGGAGAAACACCGGGGAGCTGTTTTTT	CASSLVGWGRNTGELFF
.	.	TRBV2	TRBJ2-5	TGTGCCAGCAGTGCTACAGCAACTCTATGGGGGGAGACCCAGTACTTC	CASSATATLWGETQYF